The 29 T cell receptor beta chains below come from one sample, sequenced in a study of T cell responses to AZD1222 COVID-19 vaccine. Clones were sequenced by immunoSEQ multiplex PCR, and TCRdb holds only the in-frame ones, with some missing. The data hold 150,000 or so clones, with more than 85% observed a single time. Source: peripheral blood, taken on day 0 of AZD1222 vaccination. These receptor sequences come from an adult in good health.

The chain joins TRBV7-9 to TRBJ1-3; D remains unclear. Germline CDR1 reads SEHNR; CDR2 reads FQNEAQ (reference sequence). The V end was cut by 2 bases, the J end by 0 bases, with 2 bases between. This CDR3 has 13 residues. The CDR3 coding sequence is TGTGCCAGCAGCTTACCCTCTGGAAACACCATATATTTT. Translation gives CASSLPSGNTIYF. The full variable domain, rest sourced from reference TRBV7-9 and TRBJ1-3, is DTGVSQNPRHKITKRGQNVTFRCDPISEHNRLYWYRQTLGQGPEFLTYFQNEAQLEKSRLLSDRFSAERPKGSFSTLEIQRTEQGDSAMYLCASSLPSGNTIYFGEGSWLTVV.

V gene TRBV4-3 combines with J gene TRBJ2-1, with TRBD2 identical over 11 bases. Germline CDR1 LGHNA, CDR2 YSLEER. J gave up 6 bases and V 0 bases, and 1 base lay outside the gene matches. The CDR3 spans 15 residues. The CDR3 loop reads CASSQDSGRANEQFF. CDR3 DNA sequence: TGCGCCAGCAGCCAAGATAGCGGGAGGGCCAATGAGCAGTTCTTC.

The chain joins TRBV14 to TRBJ1-1; TRBD1 might be the D (6 bases). CDR1 and CDR2 from the germline V gene are SGHDN and FVKESK. The CDR3 covers 14 residues. V was cut by 4 bases and J by 4 bases, with 13 bases left in between. CDR3: CASSPRPGATEAFF. The CDR3 bases are TGTGCCAGCAGCCCCAGGCCGGGGGCCACTGAAGCTTTCTTT.

The chain joins TRBV30 to TRBJ1-2; D unclear. The CDR3 is made up of 10 amino acids. Looked up from germline, CDR1 is GTSNPN and CDR2 is SVGIG (reference sequence). V lost 4 bases, J lost 4 bases, and 4 bases lay in between. CDR3: CAWKGYGYTF. The CDR3 DNA reads as TGTGCCTGGAAGGGCTATGGCTACACCTTC.

This rearrangement joins TRBV9 to TRBJ2-1; 7 nucleotides line up with TRBD1. The CDR3 totals 16 residues. In germline, CDR1 is SGDLS, CDR2 YYNGEE. V was clipped by 1 base and J by 0 bases; unmatched bases: 4. The CDR3: CASSVWGQSSYNEQFF. CDR3 sequence (DNA): TGTGCCAGCAGCGTATGGGGACAGAGCTCCTACAATGAGCAGTTCTTC.

The CDR3, as DNA: TGCGCCAGCAGCTTGGCAAGGCAGGGGGGCCACGAGCAGTACTTC. This sequence encodes CASSLARQGGHEQYF. This chain uses TRBV5-1 with TRBJ2-7, with D possibly being TRBD1 (7 bases). This CDR3 is 15 amino acids long. Germline CDR1 reads SGHRS; CDR2 reads YFSETQ. Trimming pared 0 bases from V and 5 bases from J, leaving 15 bases between.

The V gene is TRBV4-3, the J gene TRBJ1-2; no clear D gene. The CDR3 covers 16 residues. V lost 0 bases to trimming and J lost 10 bases, with 21 bases between them. CDR1 is LGHNA and CDR2 is YSLEER in the germline V gene. The CDR3 nucleotides read TGCGCCAGCAGCCAAGATCTGGGAAAAACCCTGAACGTCTACACCTTC. Its translation is CASSQDLGKTLNVYTF.

This clone was detected only once. The chain couples TRBV5-4 to TRBJ2-2; the match to TRBD1 covers 7 bases. The CDR3 extends over 16 amino acids. Germline V gene sequence: CDR1 SGHNT, CDR2 YYREEE (reference sequence). The V and J ends lost 4 bases and 0 bases, in that order; junction bases with no gene match: 6. The CDR3 DNA is TGTGCCAGCAGCCTGGCGACAGGGACGAACACCGGGGAGCTGTTTTTT. Encoded protein: CASSLATGTNTGELFF.

J is TRBJ1-4 and V is TRBV5-6; 7 positions agree with TRBD1. The ends lost 4 bases at V and 7 bases at J; junction bases unmatched: 7. Germline CDR1 is SGHDT and CDR2 is YYEEEE. This CDR3 spans 14 amino acids. CDR3: CASSDDREGEKLFF. The CDR3 region has the DNA TGTGCCAGCAGCGATGACAGGGAAGGTGAAAAACTGTTTTTT.

This chain connects TRBV7-8 to TRBJ1-1; D gene uncertain. V was pared by 5 bases and J by 2 bases, with 6 bases between. The V gene's germline CDR1 is SGHVS and CDR2 FQNEAQ. CDR3 length equals 12 residues. Here the CDR3 reads CASSRQNTEAFF. CDR3 sequence (DNA): TGTGCCAGCAGCCGCCAAAACACTGAAGCTTTCTTT.

This clone was recorded a few times. The chain has TRBV5-5 and TRBJ1-6, with 9 nucleotides matching TRBD1. This CDR3 spans 18 amino acids. Germline-derived CDR1 and CDR2 are SGHKS and YYEKEE (reference sequence). V was clipped by 3 bases and J by 4 bases; unmatched bases: 11. DNA of the CDR3: TGTGCCAGCAGCTCGCCTCCGGGACAGGGCCCTTATAATTCACCCCTCCACTTT. It is translated as CASSSPPGQGPYNSPLHF.

This sequence joins TRBV2 and TRBJ2-7; D is tentatively TRBD1 or TRBD2 (5 bases each). Germline V lookup: CDR1 SNHLY, CDR2 FYNNEI. V lost 7 bases, J lost 7 bases, and 11 bases lay in between. The CDR3 runs 11 residues. CDR3 in DNA: TGTGCCAGCACCGAGGGGCTAGAGCAGTACTTC. Amino acid sequence: CASTEGLEQYF.

This chain links TRBV9 with TRBJ1-1; D gene uncertain. This CDR3 region has 13 residues. Germline V gives CDR1 SGDLS, CDR2 YYNGEE. Trimming shortened V by 0 bases and J by 4 bases, and 7 bases separated the two germline ends. The CDR3: CASSVDGVTEAFF. Written as DNA, the CDR3 is TGTGCCAGCAGCGTAGATGGGGTCACTGAAGCTTTCTTT.

The rearrangement uses TRBV11-2 and TRBJ2-1; 9 positions match TRBD1. Germline V gives CDR1 SGHAT, CDR2 FQNNGV. With V trimmed by 2 bases and J by 4 bases, 6 bases remained unmatched. The CDR3 runs 16 residues. The CDR3 bases are TGTGCCAGCAGCTTAAGGACAGGGGCGGGTTACAATGAGCAGTTCTTC. The encoded protein is CASSLRTGAGYNEQFF.

J is TRBJ1-1 and V is TRBV29-1; D unresolved. Germline CDR1 reads SQVTM; CDR2 reads ANQGSEA. CDR3 length: 14 residues. CDR3 sequence reads: CSARSTLPFTEAFF. CDR3 DNA sequence: TGCAGTGCCCGGTCAACTTTGCCATTCACTGAAGCTTTCTTT.

The J gene is TRBJ2-3, the V gene TRBV7-9; 9 nucleotides agree with TRBD2. The CDR3 extends over 15 amino acids. V shed 5 bases, J shed 5 bases, and the junction held 8 bases outside the gene matches. Germline CDR1 SEHNR, CDR2 FQNEAQ (reference sequence). The CDR3 DNA follows: TGTGCCAGCAGCCTGCGGGGGGGCCCAGGAGATACGCAGTATTTT. It yields the protein CASSLRGGPGDTQYF.

The rearrangement uses TRBV10-1 and TRBJ2-2, with D possibly matching TRBD1 (6 bases). The CDR3 contains 15 residues. The germline CDR1 and CDR2 sequences are WNHNN and SYGVQD (reference sequence). Deletions cut 2 bases from V and 4 bases from J, with 11 bases between. CDR3: CASSERDTITGELFF. CDR3 nucleotides: TGCGCCAGCAGTGAGCGGGACACCATCACCGGGGAGCTGTTTTTT.

The table lists this clone with a count of one. This chain links TRBV9 with TRBJ2-7; 11 bases line up with TRBD2. Germline trimming cut 4 bases from V and 6 bases from J; bases unmatched to any gene: 9. CDR3 length equals 15 residues. From germline, CDR1 is SGDLS and CDR2 YYNGEE. CDR3 in DNA: TGTGCCAGCAGCTCGTCCGGGACTAGCGGTCCCGAGCAGTACTTC. Its translation is CASSSSGTSGPEQYF.

In its sample, this clone was seen once. The gene calls are TRBV7-2 and TRBJ1-4; D not certain. The V and J ends lost 5 bases and 10 bases respectively, with 17 bases between them. Germline lookup yields CDR1 SGHTA and CDR2 FQGNSA. This CDR3 contains 14 residues. The CDR3 DNA reads TGTGCCAGCAGCCCTCGAGGCCCCCATGGAAAACTGTTTTTT. It codes for CASSPRGPHGKLFF.

The V gene is TRBV11-2, the J gene TRBJ2-2; no definite D call. The CDR3 extends over 13 amino acids. CDR1 is SGHAT and CDR2 is FQNNGV in the germline V gene. Trimming took 5 bases from V and 5 from J, leaving 9 bases between them. CDR3 amino acids: CASSLLGTGELFF. CDR3 in DNA: TGTGCCAGCAGCCTCTTAGGGACCGGGGAGCTGTTTTTT.

In its sample, this clone was seen once. The V gene is TRBV5-1, the J gene TRBJ1-1, with TRBD1 matching 10 bases. This CDR3 region has 12 residues. Germline V gene sequence: CDR1 SGHRS, CDR2 YFSETQ. Unmatched junction bases numbered 8, after V lost 7 bases and J lost 11 bases. The CDR3, as DNA: TGCGCCAGCGGACGGGACAGGGGATACGCTTTCTTT. It is translated as CASGRDRGYAFF.

The V and J genes are TRBV29-1 and TRBJ1-1; maybe TRBD1 (6 bases). The CDR3 is 13 residues long. The V gene's germline CDR1 is SQVTM and CDR2 ANQGSEA. V lost 4 bases and J lost 6, with 15 bases in between. CDR3 sequence (DNA): TGCAGCGTTGGCGGGGCGGGGGCGGCTGAAGCTTTCTTT. Translating gives CSVGGAGAAEAFF.

This sequence joins TRBV4-3 and TRBJ1-5; 10 bases match TRBD1. With V trimmed by 0 bases and J by 5 bases, 1 base remained unmatched. CDR1 and CDR2 (germline): LGHNA, YSLEER. The CDR3 spans 15 residues. Here the CDR3 DNA reads TGCGCCAGCAGCCAAGAGGGGACAGGGGATCAGCCCCAGCATTTT. Translating gives CASSQEGTGDQPQHF.

The chain joins TRBV19 to TRBJ1-3, with D perhaps TRBD1 (5 bases). CDR3 length equals 12 residues. The V and J ends lost 10 bases and 2 bases respectively, with 9 bases between them. The germline CDR1 and CDR2 sequences are LNHDA and SQIVND (reference sequence). This chain's CDR3 is CATGLAGNTIYF. The DNA for the CDR3 is TGTGCCACAGGGTTGGCTGGAAACACCATATATTTT.

The chain couples TRBV9 to TRBJ2-7, with D tentatively TRBD2 (5 bases). The CDR3 runs to 14 residues. V lost 0 bases to trimming and J lost 3 bases, with 10 bases between them. The germline CDR1 and CDR2 sequences are SGDLS and YYNGEE. CDR3 nucleotide sequence: TGTGCCAGCAGCGTAGATTCTAGCTTCTACGAGCAGTACTTC. It encodes CASSVDSSFYEQYF.

The genes are TRBV12-3 or TRBV12-4 and TRBJ2-2, with a weak D call TRBD2 (5 bases). V was clipped by 7 bases and J by 6 bases, with 9 bases between them. The length of the CDR3 is 12 residues. The CDR3 loop is CASTHGAGELFF. DNA of the CDR3: TGTGCCAGCACCCACGGGGCCGGGGAGCTGTTTTTT.

The J gene is TRBJ2-7, the V gene TRBV6-2 or TRBV6-3; no reliable D call. Trimming stripped 2 bases from V and 0 bases from J, with 2 bases between. This CDR3 contains 12 residues. Germline lookup yields CDR1 MNHEY and CDR2 SVGEGT. The DNA for the CDR3 is TGTGCCAGCAGTTACCCCTCCTACGAGCAGTACTTC. This sequence encodes CASSYPSYEQYF.

The chain is built from TRBV25-1 and TRBJ2-7; 8 positions match TRBD1. Germline CDR1 is MGHDK and CDR2 is SYGVNS. CDR3 length: 14 amino acids. Trimming removed 8 bases from V and 0 bases from J; junction bases left unmatched: 6. CDR3 sequence: CASSLGQGSYEQYF. For the CDR3, the DNA is TGTGCCAGCTCCCTAGGACAGGGCTCCTACGAGCAGTACTTC.

The chain has TRBV19 and TRBJ2-1, with 9 bases identical to TRBD2. Trimming removed 1 base from V and 5 bases from J; junction bases left unmatched: 6. CDR3 length: 16 residues. Germline CDR1 reads LNHDA; CDR2 reads SQIVND (reference sequence). The CDR3 loop is CASSIVASGAHNEQFF. Written as DNA, the CDR3 is TGTGCCAGTAGTATAGTAGCTAGCGGGGCCCACAATGAGCAGTTCTTC.